Following are 21 T cell receptor beta chains from one sample sequenced in a study of T cell repertoires in cytomegalovirus infection. MiXCR, run by TCRdb on the reads, gives a single entry per CDR3 protein. Among roughly 700,000 distinct CDR3 sequences listed, 30% to 40% were seen once. For these receptors, no antigen is known. The input for sequencing was cultured PBMCs, taken from culture after CMV antigen stimulation. The receptor set was obtained from a human donor in good health (CMV status not recorded). Some clones in this sample may be carry-over from other donors' samples.

The chain carries TRBV12-3 or TRBV12-4 and TRBJ1-1; TRBD1 might be the D (5 bases). This CDR3 contains 15 residues. V lost 1 base and J 6 bases, leaving 15 bases between the germline ends. CDR3 sequence reads: CASSLVKYRGSEAFF. CDR3 nucleotides: TGTGCCAGCAGTTTAGTGAAGTATAGGGGATCTGAAGCTTTCTTT.

CDR3 coding DNA: TGTGCCAGCAGCTCTCGGTGGGAGAGTGGGACCCAGTACTTC. This sequence encodes CASSSRWESGTQYF. V and J are TRBV7-6 and TRBJ2-5; tentatively, D is TRBD2 (5 bases). Germline V gene lookup returns CDR1 SGHVS and CDR2 FNYEAQ. This CDR3 region has 14 residues. With 4 bases removed from V and 7 bases from J, the gap between germline ends came to 16 bases.

In its sample, this clonotype was seen a few times. The CDR3 protein is CASRQYELGTEAFF. In DNA, the CDR3 is TGTGCCAGCAGGCAATACGAATTGGGCACTGAAGCTTTCTTT. V gene TRBV12-3 or TRBV12-4 combines with J gene TRBJ1-1; D is undetermined. V shed 6 bases and J shed 4 bases, with 15 bases lying between them. The CDR3 consists of 14 residues.

The rearrangement joins TRBV5-5 to TRBJ2-1; no clear D gene. V was shortened by 1 base and J by 1 base, with 12 bases between the two germline ends. Germline V gene lookup returns CDR1 SGHKS and CDR2 YYEKEE (reference sequence). This CDR3 is built from 16 residues. This CDR3 reads CASSLQVVASYNEQFF. The CDR3 DNA follows: TGTGCCAGCAGCTTGCAAGTGGTGGCATCCTACAATGAGCAGTTCTTC. Complete variable domain (other parts from reference TRBV5-5 and TRBJ2-1): DAGVTQSPTHLIKTRGQQVTLRCSPISGHKSVSWYQQVLGQGPQFIFQYYEKEERGRGNFPDRFSARQFPNYSSELNVNALLLGDSALYLCASSLQVVASYNEQFFGPGTRLTVL.

The rearrangement links TRBV19 to TRBJ1-5; 9 nucleotides align to TRBD1. Germline V gene data show CDR1 as LNHDA and CDR2 as SQIVND (reference sequence). Trimming removed 10 bases from V and 5 bases from J; junction bases left unmatched: 9. This CDR3 comprises 14 residues. CDR3 sequence (DNA): TGTGCCACCTGGACAGGGGTTAGTTATCAGCCCCAGCATTTT. It translates to CATWTGVSYQPQHF.

This clonotype was detected only once. The rearrangement uses TRBV27 and TRBJ2-3; 7 bases are a match to TRBD2. Germline values: CDR1 MNHEY, CDR2 SMNVEV (reference sequence). The trim removed 4 bases at V and 2 bases at J, leaving 3 bases unmatched. The CDR3 consists of 14 residues. The CDR3 spells CASSWAGVTDTQYF. The CDR3, as DNA: TGTGCCAGCAGTTGGGCGGGGGTCACAGATACGCAGTATTTT.

This clonotype was seen more than once but under ten times. The chain couples TRBV19 to TRBJ2-5; D unresolved. Trimming cost V 3 bases and J 5 bases, with 10 bases left between them. In germline, CDR1 is LNHDA, CDR2 SQIVND (reference sequence). The CDR3 contains 13 residues. CDR3 sequence reads: CASSIHNEETQYF. The CDR3 bases are TGTGCCAGTAGTATTCACAATGAGGAGACCCAGTACTTC.

The chain is built from TRBV7-2 and TRBJ2-3, with D hard to call. V lost 1 base and J 11 bases, leaving 7 bases between the germline ends. Germline V gene sequence: CDR1 SGHTA, CDR2 FQGNSA. This CDR3 is built from 11 residues. The CDR3, as DNA: TGTGCCAGCAGCTTAGAAGACCGGCAGTATTTT. Encoded protein: CASSLEDRQYF.

Turning to this clonotype: A much larger clone differs by one base, so this may be a read error. V is TRBV7-2 and J is TRBJ1-1; D unclear. Germline CDR1 SGHTA, CDR2 FQGNSA. This CDR3 spans 16 amino acids. Trimming cost V 2 bases and J 0 bases, with 13 bases left between them. CDR3 sequence: CASSLSETIMNTEAFF. In DNA, the CDR3 is TGTGCCAGCAGCTTATCCGAGACGATTATGAACACTGAAGCTTTCTTT.

J is TRBJ2-7 and V is TRBV7-2; possible D gene TRBD1, 6 bases. This CDR3 region has 14 residues. V shed 1 base and J shed 9 bases, with 16 bases lying between them. Germline V gene lookup returns CDR1 SGHTA and CDR2 FQGNSA. CDR3 protein: CASSLGVGALSQYF. CDR3 sequence (DNA): TGTGCCAGCAGCTTAGGCGTGGGGGCTCTGTCGCAGTACTTC.

Remarks on this clonotype: A much larger clone is a single base away; this may be a read error. The gene calls are TRBV7-2 and TRBJ2-1; TRBD2 agrees at 7 bases. The CDR3 loop spans 16 amino acids. Germline lookup yields CDR1 SGHTA and CDR2 FQGNSA. The CDR3 sequence is CASSLIGAGQYNKQFF. CDR3 bases: TGTGCCAGCAGCTTAATAGGAGCGGGGCAATACAATAAGCAGTTCTTC.

The table lists this clonotype with a few counts. This chain links TRBV20-1 with TRBJ2-1; the match to TRBD2 covers 11 bases. V dropped 5 bases and J dropped 2; count of bases not matched to a gene: 2. Germline V CDR1 and CDR2: DFQATT, SNEGSKA (reference sequence). There are 14 residues in the CDR3. The CDR3 DNA sequence: TGCAGTGCTCTAGCGGGAGGTGCCTACAATGAGCAGTTCTTC. Its translation: CSALAGGAYNEQFF.

This chain connects TRBV2 to TRBJ1-6; D not resolved. Germline lookup yields CDR1 SNHLY and CDR2 FYNNEI. This CDR3 has 15 amino acids. Trimming shortened V by 3 bases and J by 2 bases, and 8 bases separated the two germline ends. CDR3 loop: CASSDKIPYNSPLHF. The DNA of the CDR3 is TGTGCCAGCAGTGACAAAATTCCCTATAATTCACCCCTCCACTTT.

The V gene is TRBV24-1, the J gene TRBJ2-2; 8 bases line up with TRBD2. CDR1 KGHDR and CDR2 SFDVKD come from the germline V gene. This CDR3 comprises 16 residues. The V segment lost 3 bases and the J segment 4 bases; nucleotides outside the gene matches: 6. The CDR3: CATSDPTLAGTGELFF. In DNA, the CDR3 is TGTGCCACCAGTGATCCTACTCTAGCGGGCACCGGGGAGCTGTTTTTT.

This chain joins TRBV12-3 or TRBV12-4 and TRBJ2-5, with TRBD2 as a possible D gene (5 bases). The CDR3 covers 14 residues. V lost 4 bases and J lost 9, with 18 bases in between. CDR3 residues: CASSSSLPTRAQYF. As DNA, the CDR3 is TGTGCCAGCAGTTCTAGCCTACCTACTAGAGCCCAGTACTTC.

This clonotype has just a few counts. CDR3 protein: CATSARTKDQPQHF. CDR3 nucleotides: TGTGCCACCAGCGCTAGGACGAAAGATCAGCCCCAGCATTTT. This chain links TRBV15 with TRBJ1-5; D gene uncertain. This CDR3 is built from 14 residues. Trimming removed 5 bases from V and 5 bases from J, with 13 bases in between. Germline V lookup: CDR1 LNHNV, CDR2 YYDKDF (reference sequence).

The V and J genes are TRBV12-3 or TRBV12-4 and TRBJ1-4, with 7 bases matching TRBD1. The CDR3 loop spans 14 amino acids. Trimming cost V 6 bases and J 8 bases; bases outside gene matches: 9. The CDR3 sequence: CASRAGGRGEKLFF. In nucleotides, the CDR3 is TGTGCCAGCAGGGCAGGGGGGAGGGGGGAAAAACTGTTTTTT.

This rearrangement joins TRBV7-2 to TRBJ1-5, with no clear D. The CDR3 is made up of 15 amino acids. Germline lookup yields CDR1 SGHTA and CDR2 FQGNSA. Deletions cut 2 bases from V and 3 bases from J, with 11 bases between. The CDR3 region has the DNA TGTGCCAGCAGCTTATGGCAGAGCCACAATCAGCCCCAGCATTTT. Its protein is CASSLWQSHNQPQHF.

The genes are TRBV6-2 or TRBV6-3 and TRBJ2-1; D unresolved. The CDR3 sequence is 13 residues long. Per the germline V gene, CDR1 is MNHEY and CDR2 is SVGEGT. Trimming stripped 0 bases from V and 4 bases from J, with 4 bases between. The CDR3 loop reads CASSYSTYNEQFF. In DNA form, the CDR3 reads TGTGCCAGCAGTTACTCCACTTACAATGAGCAGTTCTTC.

This clonotype turned up a few times. The V and J genes are TRBV24-1 and TRBJ2-1; 7 nucleotides line up with TRBD2. The ends lost 10 bases at V and 10 bases at J; junction bases unmatched: 12. Germline V gene lookup returns CDR1 KGHDR and CDR2 SFDVKD. The CDR3 is 13 residues long. This chain's CDR3 is CATQSIGRAEQFF. DNA of the CDR3: TGTGCCACGCAGTCGATAGGGAGGGCAGAGCAGTTCTTC.

A word on this clonotype: Mismatch with germline at one junction end may stem from a read error. The chain links TRBV4-2 to TRBJ1-2, with unresolved D. Germline CDR1 is LGHNA and CDR2 is YNFKEQ. The CDR3 is made up of 10 amino acids. The CDR3 is CASSQVKIIF. The CDR3 coding sequence is TGTGCCAGCAGCCAAGTGAAGATAATCTTC.